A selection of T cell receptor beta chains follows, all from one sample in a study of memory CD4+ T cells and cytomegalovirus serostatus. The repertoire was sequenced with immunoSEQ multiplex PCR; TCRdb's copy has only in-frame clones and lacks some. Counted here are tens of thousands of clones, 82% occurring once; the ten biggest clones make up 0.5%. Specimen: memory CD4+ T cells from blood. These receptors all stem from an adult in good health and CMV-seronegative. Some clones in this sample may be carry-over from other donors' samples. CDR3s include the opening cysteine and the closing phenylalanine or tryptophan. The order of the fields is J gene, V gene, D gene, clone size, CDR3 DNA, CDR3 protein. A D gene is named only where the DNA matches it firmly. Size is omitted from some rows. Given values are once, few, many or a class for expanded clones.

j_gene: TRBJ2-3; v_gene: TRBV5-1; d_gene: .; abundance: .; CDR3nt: TGCGCCAGCAGCTTGGATGGGGCAGGGACAGATACGCAGTATTTT; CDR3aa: CASSLDGAGTDTQYF
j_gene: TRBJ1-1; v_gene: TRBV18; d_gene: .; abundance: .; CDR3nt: TGTGCCAGCTCAAACAGGGAATTTGTTTTGAGCACTGAAGCTTTCTTT; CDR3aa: CASSNREFVLSTEAFF
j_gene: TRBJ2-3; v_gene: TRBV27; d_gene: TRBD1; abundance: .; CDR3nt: TGTGCCAGCAGTTTTTGGGACAGAAGGACAGATACGCAGTATTTT; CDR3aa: CASSFWDRRTDTQYF
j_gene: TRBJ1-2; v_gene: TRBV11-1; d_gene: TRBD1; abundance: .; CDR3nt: TGTGCCAGCAGCGTACGGACAGGGGGCTATGGCTACACCTTC; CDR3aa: CASSVRTGGYGYTF
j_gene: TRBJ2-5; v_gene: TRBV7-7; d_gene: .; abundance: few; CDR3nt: TGTGCTAGCAGCTTAGCAGTGGGAGTGGGGGAGACCCAGTACTTC; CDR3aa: CASSLAVGVGETQYF
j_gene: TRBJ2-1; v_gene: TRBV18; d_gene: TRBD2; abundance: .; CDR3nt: TGTGCCAGCTCACCGAGAGGGGCTAGCGGGGGCAATGAGCAGTTCTTC; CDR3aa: CASSPRGASGGNEQFF
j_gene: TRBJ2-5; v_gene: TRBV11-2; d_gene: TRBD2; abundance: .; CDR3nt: TGTGCCAGCAGCCCGCGGGGACTAGCGGGAGAGACCCAGTACTTC; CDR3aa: CASSPRGLAGETQYF
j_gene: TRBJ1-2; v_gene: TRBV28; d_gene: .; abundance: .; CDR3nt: TGTGCCAGCAATGCCGCGTCAATAAAAAGCTATGGCTACACCTTC; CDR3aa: CASNAASIKSYGYTF
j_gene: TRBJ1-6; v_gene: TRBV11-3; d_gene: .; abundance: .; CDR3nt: TGTGCCAGCAGCCCATCCCGAGTTTCACCCCTCCACTTT; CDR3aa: CASSPSRVSPLHF
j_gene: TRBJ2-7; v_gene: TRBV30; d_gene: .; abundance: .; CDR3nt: TGTGCCTGGAGCCAGGGGAATCCCCAGGAGCAGTACTTC; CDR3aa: CAWSQGNPQEQYF
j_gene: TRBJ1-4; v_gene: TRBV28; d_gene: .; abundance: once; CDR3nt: TGTGCCAGCAGTTTAGGGGCCCCCGCTAATGAAAAACTGTTTTTT; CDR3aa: CASSLGAPANEKLFF
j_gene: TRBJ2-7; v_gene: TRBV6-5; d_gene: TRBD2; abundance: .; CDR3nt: TGTGCCAGCAGATTGGGACTAGCGGGAGAGCAGTACTTC; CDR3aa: CASRLGLAGEQYF
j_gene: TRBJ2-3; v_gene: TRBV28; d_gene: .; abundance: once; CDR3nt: TGTGCCAGCAGGGCACCGGGACAACTCACAGATACGCAGTATTTT; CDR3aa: CASRAPGQLTDTQYF
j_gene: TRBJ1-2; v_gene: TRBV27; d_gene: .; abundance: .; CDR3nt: TGTGCCAGCAGGACTGGACAGACATTCTATGGCTACACCTTC; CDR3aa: CASRTGQTFYGYTF